This T cell receptor beta chain was sequenced during a study of radiotherapy plus CTLA-4 blockade in lung cancer. Study details: Of the patients, 15% to 20% showed objective responses and roughly 30% attained disease control. The study, taken as a whole, reports: Researchers report tumor-derived TCR clones expanding in blood after radiotherapy plus ipilimumab.

Only in-frame clones appear in the TCRdb table, and some are missing; sequencing was by immunoSEQ multiplex PCR. Here the sample spans roughly 59,000 clones, 65% to 80% being singletons. A remark on this clone: Its specificity is not known.

The CDR3 sequence is 13 residues long. The junction had 7 bases not matched to a gene; V was cut back by 5 bases and J by 6 bases. CDR1 is MNHNS, CDR2 SASEGT, per germline. The sequence came from a human donor with non-small cell lung cancer whose response to radiotherapy plus ipilimumab could not be evaluated. The material sequenced was peripheral blood, taken from a patient treated with radiotherapy plus ipilimumab. The rearrangement uses TRBV6-1 and TRBJ2-7, with 7 nucleotides matching TRBD1. The CDR3 loop is CASSIDRVIEQYF. CDR3 nucleotide sequence: TGTGCCAGCAGTATAGACAGGGTCATCGAGCAGTACTTC.